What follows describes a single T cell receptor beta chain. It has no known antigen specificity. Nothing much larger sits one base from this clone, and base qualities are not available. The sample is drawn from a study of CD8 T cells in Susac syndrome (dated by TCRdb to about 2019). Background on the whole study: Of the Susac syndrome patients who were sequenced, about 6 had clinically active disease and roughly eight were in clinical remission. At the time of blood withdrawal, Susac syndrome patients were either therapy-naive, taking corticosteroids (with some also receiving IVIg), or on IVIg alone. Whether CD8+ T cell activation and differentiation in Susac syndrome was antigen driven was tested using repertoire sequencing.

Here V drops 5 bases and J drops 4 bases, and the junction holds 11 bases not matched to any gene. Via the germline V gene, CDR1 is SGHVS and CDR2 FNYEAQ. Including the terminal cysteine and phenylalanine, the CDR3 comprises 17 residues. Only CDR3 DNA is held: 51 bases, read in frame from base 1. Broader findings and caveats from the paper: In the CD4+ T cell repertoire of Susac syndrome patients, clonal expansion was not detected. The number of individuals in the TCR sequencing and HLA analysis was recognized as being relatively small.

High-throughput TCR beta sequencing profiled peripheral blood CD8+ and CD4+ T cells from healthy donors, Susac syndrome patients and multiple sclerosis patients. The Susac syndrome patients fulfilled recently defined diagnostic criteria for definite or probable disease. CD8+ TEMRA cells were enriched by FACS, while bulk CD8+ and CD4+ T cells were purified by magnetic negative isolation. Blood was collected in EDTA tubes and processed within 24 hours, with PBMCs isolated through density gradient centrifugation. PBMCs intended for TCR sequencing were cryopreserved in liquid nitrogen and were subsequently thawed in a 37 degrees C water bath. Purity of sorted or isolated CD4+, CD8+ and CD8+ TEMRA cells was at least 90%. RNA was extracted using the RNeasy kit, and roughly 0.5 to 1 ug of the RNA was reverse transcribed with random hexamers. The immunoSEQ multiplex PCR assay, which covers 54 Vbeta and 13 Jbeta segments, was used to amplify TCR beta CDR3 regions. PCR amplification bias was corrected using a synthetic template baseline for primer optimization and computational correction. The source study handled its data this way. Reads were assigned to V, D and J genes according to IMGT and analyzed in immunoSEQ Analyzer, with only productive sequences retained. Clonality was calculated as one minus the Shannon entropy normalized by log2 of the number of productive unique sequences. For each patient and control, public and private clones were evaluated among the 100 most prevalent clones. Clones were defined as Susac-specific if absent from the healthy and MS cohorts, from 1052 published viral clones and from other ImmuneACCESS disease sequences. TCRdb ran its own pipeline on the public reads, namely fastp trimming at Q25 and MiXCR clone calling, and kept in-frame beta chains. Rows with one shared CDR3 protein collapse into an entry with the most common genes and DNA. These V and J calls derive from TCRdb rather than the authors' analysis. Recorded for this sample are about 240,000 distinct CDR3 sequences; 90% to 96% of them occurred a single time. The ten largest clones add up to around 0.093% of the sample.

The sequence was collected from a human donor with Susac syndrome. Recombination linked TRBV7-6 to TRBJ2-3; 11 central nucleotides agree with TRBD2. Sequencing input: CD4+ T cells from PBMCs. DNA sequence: TGTGCCAGCAGCCCCATAGCGGGAGGGCCGTCCGCAGATACGCAGTATTTT. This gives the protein CASSPIAGGPSADTQYF.